One sample yielded the 18 T cell receptor beta chains listed below, sequenced in a study of T cell responses to AZD1222 COVID-19 vaccine. Produced via immunoSEQ multiplex PCR; TCRdb's table is partial and in-frame only. The repertoire consists of 80,000 to 95,000 clones, with around 90% occurring once and the leading ten covering more than 5%. The input for sequencing was peripheral blood, taken on day 0 of AZD1222 vaccination. Receptors were obtained from an adult in good health.

V and J are TRBV7-2 and TRBJ1-5; D gene uncertain. Germline lookup yields CDR1 SGHTA and CDR2 FQGNSA. Trimming removed 5 bases from V and 2 bases from J, with 13 bases in between. The CDR3 extends over 15 amino acids. CDR3 region: CASSLHQVGNQPQHF. The CDR3 DNA sequence: TGTGCCAGCAGCCTTCACCAGGTGGGCAATCAGCCCCAGCATTTT.

The chain joins TRBV2 to TRBJ1-2; D is uncertain. CDR3 length equals 12 residues. CDR1 and CDR2 from the germline V gene are SNHLY and FYNNEI. Trimming pared 6 bases from V and 4 bases from J, leaving 9 bases between. DNA for the CDR3: TGTGCCAGCAGACCCGGGATCTATGGCTACACCTTC. Translating it yields CASRPGIYGYTF.

This clone has only a few counts. V usage is TRBV21-1 and J usage is TRBJ2-7; the DNA was not compared with TRBD1, the D call given in the table. TRBV21-1 is shown as a pseudogene. The CDR3 consists of 16 residues. DNA for the CDR3: TGTGCCAGCAGCGGGCGTCCCGGGACAGTCACCTACGAGCAGTACTTC. Translation gives CASSGRPGTVTYEQYF.

The CDR3 nucleotides read TGTGCCAGCAGTTACCCAGGGGGCGAACAGCCCCAGCATTTT. Protein sequence: CASSYPGGEQPQHF. This chain uses TRBV6-6 with TRBJ1-5; 8 nucleotides match TRBD1. Germline V gene lookup returns CDR1 MNHNY and CDR2 SVGAGI (reference sequence). There are 14 residues in the CDR3. Losses at the gene ends were 2 bases for V and 7 bases for J; bases not matched to a gene: 4.

V usage is TRBV6-6 and J usage is TRBJ1-6; no clear D. V shed 8 bases and J shed 7 bases, with 9 bases lying between them. CDR3 length equals 12 residues. CDR1 is MNHNY and CDR2 is SVGAGI in the germline V gene (reference sequence). The CDR3 sequence: CASWAGNSPLHF. The CDR3 coding sequence is TGTGCCAGCTGGGCGGGAAATTCACCCCTCCACTTT.

The chain couples TRBV28 to TRBJ1-2; weak D call: TRBD1 (6 bases). This CDR3 comprises 16 residues. Germline V gene sequence: CDR1 MDHEN, CDR2 SYDVKM. V lost 4 bases, J lost 2 bases, and 17 bases lay in between. The CDR3 protein is CASSSLIRDTNYGYTF. The CDR3 DNA reads TGTGCCAGCAGTTCCCTAATACGGGACACCAACTATGGCTACACCTTC.

This chain links TRBV9 with TRBJ1-2; 8 nucleotides match TRBD1. Germline CDR1 and CDR2: SGDLS and YYNGEE. The CDR3 spans 15 residues. V shed 4 bases, J shed 4 bases, and the junction held 9 bases outside the gene matches. The CDR3 nucleotides are TGTGCCAGCAGCTCACAGGGGGACCTCCCCTATGGCTACACCTTC. This sequence encodes CASSSQGDLPYGYTF.

This sequence joins TRBV5-1 and TRBJ2-3, with 11 bases lining up with TRBD2. Germline V gene sequence: CDR1 SGHRS, CDR2 YFSETQ. The V gene end was trimmed by 5 bases and the J gene end by 7 bases; junction bases not matched to a gene: 9. The CDR3 extends over 15 amino acids. The CDR3 loop reads CASRSTGTSGNTQYF. CDR3 coding DNA: TGCGCCAGCAGATCGACCGGGACTAGCGGAAATACGCAGTATTTT.

The chain links TRBV19 to TRBJ2-7, with D possibly matching TRBD1 (6 bases). CDR1 and CDR2 (germline): LNHDA, SQIVND (reference sequence). The CDR3 contains 12 residues. V lost 5 bases and J 5 bases, leaving 10 bases between the germline ends. The CDR3 region is CASSPRTDEQYF. Here the CDR3 DNA reads TGTGCCAGTAGTCCTCGGACAGACGAGCAGTACTTC.

The gene calls are TRBV3-1 (or the pseudogene TRBV3-2) and TRBJ2-5; no definite D call. V lost 5 bases to trimming and J lost 5 bases, with 6 bases between them. CDR3 length: 11 amino acids. CDR1 is LGHDT and CDR2 is YNNKEL in the germline V gene (reference sequence). The CDR3 protein is CASSSRETQYF. The CDR3 nucleotides read TGTGCCAGCAGCTCGCGGGAGACCCAGTACTTC.

The chain uses TRBV5-1 and TRBJ2-3; TRBD2 might be the D (6 bases). Trimming removed 1 base at V and 1 base at J, with 16 bases between. The germline V gene encodes CDR1 SGHRS and CDR2 YFSETQ. The CDR3 length is 17 residues. CDR3 sequence: CASSLQTSRGGTDTQYF. The CDR3 nucleotides read TGCGCCAGCAGCTTGCAGACTTCCCGCGGGGGCACAGATACGCAGTATTTT.

The chain combines TRBV18 with TRBJ1-1; a weak D match, TRBD1 (5 bases). Germline V lookup: CDR1 KGHSH, CDR2 LQKENI. V was clipped by 3 bases and J by 6 bases, with 11 bases between them. The CDR3 is 13 residues long. CDR3 residues: CASSPVQESEAFF. The CDR3 DNA is TGTGCCAGCTCACCTGTACAGGAATCTGAAGCTTTCTTT.

V and J are TRBV5-4 and TRBJ2-7; 8 bases align to TRBD1. Trimming removed 4 bases from V and 3 bases from J; junction bases left unmatched: 3. CDR3 length: 13 residues. Germline V gene sequence: CDR1 SGHNT, CDR2 YYREEE (reference sequence). In nucleotides, the CDR3 is TGTGCCAGCAGCCTCGACAGGGGCTACGAGCAGTACTTC. Protein: CASSLDRGYEQYF.

The chain has TRBV28 and TRBJ1-1; a possible D gene is TRBD1 (5 bases). Trimming took 2 bases from V and 0 from J, leaving 7 bases between them. CDR3 length equals 14 residues. Germline V gene data show CDR1 as MDHEN and CDR2 as SYDVKM. CDR3 bases: TGTGCCAGCAGTTTACCAGGGTTGAACACTGAAGCTTTCTTT. Translation gives CASSLPGLNTEAFF.

The chain combines TRBV6-5 with TRBJ1-2, with TRBD1 matching over 10 bases. V gave up 0 bases and J gave up 2 bases; unmatched junction bases: 3. The CDR3 is 16 residues long. Germline V gene sequence: CDR1 MNHEY, CDR2 SVGAGI. The CDR3 DNA reads as TGTGCCAGCAGTTACTCGGACAGGGGGAGAAACTATGGCTACACCTTC. Translated: CASSYSDRGRNYGYTF.

The rearrangement links TRBV9 to TRBJ1-2; no definite D call. The CDR3 is made up of 13 amino acids. Germline loops: CDR1 SGDLS, CDR2 YYNGEE. V was trimmed by 0 bases and J by 13 bases, leaving 16 bases between them. The CDR3 loop is CASSVDLSGRSTF. The CDR3 DNA sequence: TGTGCCAGCAGCGTAGATCTATCCGGGAGGTCCACCTTC.

V and J are TRBV29-1 and TRBJ2-7, with 7 bases matching TRBD2. This CDR3 has 12 amino acids. Germline loops: CDR1 SQVTM, CDR2 ANQGSEA. V was clipped by 6 bases and J by 0 bases; unmatched bases: 2. For the CDR3, the DNA is TGCAGCGTAAGCGGGGTCTCCTACGAGCAGTACTTC. This sequence encodes CSVSGVSYEQYF.

This chain links TRBV29-1 with TRBJ1-2; 7 nucleotides line up with TRBD1. The V segment lost 7 bases and the J segment 8 bases; nucleotides outside the gene matches: 10. The CDR3 has 12 residues. The germline V gene has CDR1 SQVTM and CDR2 ANQGSEA. The CDR3 nucleotides are TGCAGCGGAGCCGGGACAGAAATCGGCTACACCTTC. Protein product: CSGAGTEIGYTF.